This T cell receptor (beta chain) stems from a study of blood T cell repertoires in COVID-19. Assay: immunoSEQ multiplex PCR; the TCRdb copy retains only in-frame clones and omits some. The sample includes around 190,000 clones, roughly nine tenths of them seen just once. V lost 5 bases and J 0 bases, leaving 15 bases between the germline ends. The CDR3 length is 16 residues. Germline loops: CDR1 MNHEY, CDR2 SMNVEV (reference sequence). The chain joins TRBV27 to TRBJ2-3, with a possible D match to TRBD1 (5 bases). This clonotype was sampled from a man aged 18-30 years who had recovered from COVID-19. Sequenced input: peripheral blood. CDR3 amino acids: CASSPQGWDSTDTQYF. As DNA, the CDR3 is TGTGCCAGCAGTCCCCAGGGCTGGGATAGCACAGATACGCAGTATTTT.